These 26 T cell receptor beta chains originate from one sample sequenced in a study of technical replicates of blood from several donors. TCRdb's table, derived via immunoSEQ multiplex PCR, lists solely in-frame clones and lacks some. The sample includes approximately 66,000 clones, 88% of them seen just once. The source material was PBMCs. The receptors shown here come from a human donor in good health. Some clones in this sample may be carry-over from other donors' samples.

This chain links TRBV2 with TRBJ2-3; TRBD1 agrees at 7 bases. Unmatched junction bases numbered 16, after V lost 6 bases and J lost 4 bases. Germline CDR1 SNHLY, CDR2 FYNNEI. The CDR3 has 17 residues. The CDR3 coding sequence is TGTGCCAGCAGAGGGGGCCAGGGGTCACCCGGCTCAGATACGCAGTATTTT. As protein: CASRGGQGSPGSDTQYF.

The CDR3 bases are TGTGCCAGCAGCCCACAGGGGGCCGATGGCTACACCTTC. This codes for CASSPQGADGYTF. The chain combines TRBV7-3 with TRBJ1-2, with 9 bases fitting TRBD1. Trimming at V came to 5 bases and at J to 6 bases, leaving 4 bases not matched to a gene. CDR1 is SGHTA and CDR2 is FQGTGA in the germline V gene. The CDR3 has 13 residues. The variable domain in full, with the rest retrieved from reference TRBV7-3 and TRBJ1-2, is GAGVSQTPSNKVTEKGKYVELRCDPISGHTALYWYRQSLGQGPEFLIYFQGTGAADDSGLPNDRFFAVRPEGSVSTLKIQRTERGDSAVYLCASSPQGADGYTFGSGTRLTVV.

J is TRBJ2-1 and V is TRBV4-3, with D possibly matching TRBD2 (5 bases). V lost 0 bases to trimming and J lost 6 bases, with 18 bases between them. The germline gives CDR1 LGHNA, CDR2 YSLEER. The CDR3 totals 17 residues. CDR3 sequence reads: CASSQDADFYLGNEQFF. The CDR3 nucleotides read TGCGCCAGCAGCCAAGATGCGGACTTCTATCTGGGCAATGAGCAGTTCTTC.

The chain is built from TRBV5-6 and TRBJ2-3; a possible D gene is TRBD1 (6 bases). Looked up from germline, CDR1 is SGHDT and CDR2 is YYEEEE. The CDR3 loop spans 14 amino acids. The V end was cut by 4 bases, the J end by 0 bases, with 9 bases between. Here the CDR3 DNA reads TGTGCCAGCAGCCCAGGGGTAAGCACAGATACGCAGTATTTT. It is translated as CASSPGVSTDTQYF.

CDR3 nucleotide sequence: TGTGCCAGCAGTGGATTAGCGGGAGGTCACACCGGGGAGCTGTTTTTT. The encoded protein is CASSGLAGGHTGELFF. J is TRBJ2-2 and V is TRBV2; 10 bases fit TRBD2. The CDR3 runs 16 residues. Germline CDR1 SNHLY, CDR2 FYNNEI. After removal of 4 bases from V and 3 bases from J, the junction contained 5 bases not matched to a gene.

This chain links TRBV7-9 with TRBJ1-1; the D is unclear. CDR1 and CDR2 (germline): SEHNR, FQNEAQ (reference sequence). The CDR3 sequence is 12 residues long. V gave up 1 base and J gave up 5 bases, with 5 bases separating them. CDR3 residues: CASSLGETEAFF. CDR3 sequence (DNA): TGTGCCAGCAGCTTAGGGGAGACTGAAGCTTTCTTT.

This chain links TRBV7-2 with TRBJ2-5; possibly TRBD2 for D (6 bases). CDR3 size: 14 residues. Trimming stripped 4 bases from V and 3 bases from J, with 12 bases between. Germline V gene sequence: CDR1 SGHTA, CDR2 FQGNSA. This chain's CDR3 is CASSSRRAEETQYF. The CDR3 DNA is TGTGCCAGCAGCTCCAGGAGGGCGGAAGAGACCCAGTACTTC.

V is TRBV30 and J is TRBJ1-5, with D tentatively TRBD1 (5 bases). The CDR3 contains 15 residues. With 0 bases removed from V and 0 bases from J, the gap between germline ends came to 9 bases. Germline V gene data show CDR1 as GTSNPN and CDR2 as SVGIG (reference sequence). Written as DNA, the CDR3 is TGTGCCTGGAGTGTTCGTGGGGCTAGCAATCAGCCCCAGCATTTT. Amino acids: CAWSVRGASNQPQHF.

The CDR3 region is CASSSRSGVAAHNEQFF. CDR3 sequence (DNA): TGTGCCAGCAGCTCCAGGTCAGGAGTAGCGGCCCACAATGAGCAGTTCTTC. This chain uses TRBV7-2 with TRBJ2-1, with D perhaps TRBD2 (6 bases). With 4 bases removed from V and 5 bases from J, the gap between germline ends came to 21 bases. The germline V gene has CDR1 SGHTA and CDR2 FQGNSA. This CDR3 is built from 17 residues.

The chain joins TRBV6-6 to TRBJ1-5; D gene ambiguous. This CDR3 spans 14 amino acids. The germline V gene has CDR1 MNHNY and CDR2 SVGAGI (reference sequence). Trimming pared 7 bases from V and 0 bases from J, leaving 10 bases between. The CDR3 DNA reads as TGTGCCAGCACGTCGGGGAATAGCAATCAGCCCCAGCATTTT. It codes for CASTSGNSNQPQHF.

The chain links TRBV4-3 to TRBJ1-2; 7 bases match TRBD1. The germline gives CDR1 LGHNA, CDR2 YSLEER. The CDR3 consists of 17 residues. Losses at the gene ends were 0 bases for V and 4 bases for J; bases not matched to a gene: 11. CDR3 nucleotide sequence: TGCGCCAGCAGCCAAGATAGGCCAGGGGGTCGCGTCTATGGCTACACCTTC. Protein sequence: CASSQDRPGGRVYGYTF.

This chain joins TRBV5-5 and TRBJ1-1, with TRBD1 as a possible D gene (6 bases). V was pared by 7 bases and J by 1 base, with 11 bases between. Germline CDR1 reads SGHKS; CDR2 reads YYEKEE (reference sequence). The CDR3 runs 13 residues. CDR3 nucleotides: TGTGCCAGCGGGGCAGGGGCGAACACTGAAGCTTTCTTT. Its translation: CASGAGANTEAFF.

The chain employs TRBV5-6 and TRBJ2-1; D might be TRBD1 (5 bases). The CDR3 extends over 13 amino acids. CDR1 SGHDT and CDR2 YYEEEE come from the germline V gene. The ends were cut back, 3 bases at V and 12 bases at J, with 16 bases in the middle. The CDR3, as DNA: TGTGCCAGCAGCTGGGGCCCGGTGGGTCGGCAGTTCTTC. Translated, it gives CASSWGPVGRQFF.

Only a few counts were recorded for this clone. The chain is built from TRBV11-2 and TRBJ2-1; tentatively, D is TRBD1 (5 bases). This CDR3 comprises 16 residues. CDR1 is SGHAT and CDR2 is FQNNGV in the germline V gene. Trimming took 5 bases from V and 0 from J, leaving 14 bases between them. CDR3 in DNA: TGTGCCAGCAGCCTCTCTTGGGGCAGCTCCTACAATGAGCAGTTCTTC. Its protein is CASSLSWGSSYNEQFF.

The chain is built from TRBV7-3 and TRBJ2-3; 7 bases line up with TRBD2. Germline V gene sequence: CDR1 SGHTA, CDR2 FQGTGA. Trimming took 5 bases from V and 0 from J; bases not matched to a gene: 2. The CDR3 loop spans 14 amino acids. The DNA of the CDR3 is TGTGCCAGCAGCGGGGGGGGGAGCACAGATACGCAGTATTTT. Amino acid sequence: CASSGGGSTDTQYF.

The rearrangement uses TRBV6-5 and TRBJ2-1, with D perhaps matching TRBD1 (6 bases). This CDR3 spans 13 amino acids. Germline values: CDR1 MNHEY, CDR2 SVGAGI. Trimming pared 9 bases from V and 0 bases from J, leaving 9 bases between. The CDR3 loop is CASNRDSYNEQFF. The CDR3 DNA sequence: TGTGCCAGTAACAGGGACTCCTACAATGAGCAGTTCTTC.

This rearrangement joins TRBV7-3 to TRBJ2-1, with D perhaps matching TRBD1 (6 bases). There are 13 residues in the CDR3. The ends were cut back, 4 bases at V and 5 bases at J, with 9 bases in the middle. The germline gives CDR1 SGHTA, CDR2 FQGTGA. CDR3 residues: CASSYYRDNEQFF. The CDR3 DNA sequence: TGTGCCAGCAGCTACTACAGGGACAATGAGCAGTTCTTC.

This clone was counted between two and nine times. This chain joins TRBV18 and TRBJ1-2; 10 bases fit TRBD1. Trimming cost V 8 bases and J 7 bases; bases outside gene matches: 10. The CDR3 contains 14 residues. Germline V gene data show CDR1 as KGHSH and CDR2 as LQKENI. The CDR3 sequence: CASSTRQGAGGYTF. The CDR3 coding sequence is TGTGCCAGCAGCACCCGACAGGGGGCCGGTGGCTACACCTTC.

The CDR3 DNA is TGTGCCAGCAACGGAGGACAGGTCGGTGAGCAGTTCTTC. Its protein product is CASNGGQVGEQFF. This chain joins TRBV2 and TRBJ2-1, with 7 bases identical to TRBD1. The V gene's germline CDR1 is SNHLY and CDR2 FYNNEI. The CDR3 length is 13 residues. V was pared by 7 bases and J by 9 bases, with 9 bases of the junction left unmatched.

The chain is built from TRBV5-1 and TRBJ2-2, with 8 positions matching TRBD2. Germline CDR1 reads SGHRS; CDR2 reads YFSETQ. V shed 0 bases, J shed 5 bases, and the junction held 18 bases outside the gene matches. The CDR3 sequence is 20 residues long. The CDR3 DNA reads TGCGCCAGCAGCTTGGATTACCCCCCCCTAGCGGGCGGTGGGACCGGGGAGCTGTTTTTT. Encoded protein: CASSLDYPPLAGGGTGELFF.

The rearrangement uses TRBV12-5 and TRBJ2-7, with D unresolved. CDR1 is LGHNT, CDR2 FRNRAP, per germline. The CDR3 is 12 amino acids. V dropped 0 bases and J dropped 6 bases, with 6 bases sitting between them. The CDR3 sequence: CASGLVQSEQYF. CDR3 DNA sequence: TGTGCTAGTGGTTTGGTACAGAGCGAGCAGTACTTC.

This chain joins TRBV5-1 and TRBJ1-1; 8 nucleotides agree with TRBD1. V trimming: 5 bases; J trimming: 4 bases; junction bases outside the gene matches: 7. Per the germline V gene, CDR1 is SGHRS and CDR2 is YFSETQ. The CDR3 has 14 amino acids. In nucleotides, the CDR3 is TGCGCCAGCAGACCAGGGGGCGGGGGCACTGAAGCTTTCTTT. As protein: CASRPGGGGTEAFF.

The chain recombines TRBV5-1 with TRBJ1-2; 8 nucleotides agree with TRBD1. The CDR3 totals 14 residues. Looked up from germline, CDR1 is SGHRS and CDR2 is YFSETQ. V shed 0 bases, J shed 7 bases, and the junction held 5 bases outside the gene matches. CDR3 DNA sequence: TGCGCCAGCAGCTTGGAAGGACAGGGAGGTGGCTACACCTTC. This sequence encodes CASSLEGQGGGYTF.

This chain connects TRBV11-3 to TRBJ2-2, with unresolved D. CDR1 is SGHNT and CDR2 is YENEEA in the germline V gene. V was shortened by 0 bases and J by 0 bases, with 11 bases between the two germline ends. The CDR3 spans 17 residues. Here the CDR3 reads CASSLEGRRPNTGELFF. DNA for the CDR3: TGTGCCAGCAGCTTAGAAGGTCGCAGGCCGAACACCGGGGAGCTGTTTTTT.

The rearrangement joins TRBV5-1 to TRBJ2-5; D perhaps matches TRBD1 (8 bases). Germline V lookup: CDR1 SGHRS, CDR2 YFSETQ. This CDR3 region has 17 residues. The V gene lost 3 bases and the J gene lost 2 bases, with 20 bases spanning the gap. The CDR3 protein is CASSWTAYRGGQETQYF. In nucleotides, the CDR3 is TGCGCCAGCAGCTGGACCGCATACAGGGGGGGTCAAGAGACCCAGTACTTC.

The chain uses TRBV19 and TRBJ1-5; D uncertain. CDR1 is LNHDA and CDR2 is SQIVND in the germline V gene (reference sequence). The germline V and J ends were trimmed by 7 bases and 0 bases, with 16 bases remaining between them. This CDR3 has 16 amino acids. Written as DNA, the CDR3 is TGTGCCAGTACTGATGGGCCCGTTAATAGCAATCAGCCCCAGCATTTT. Amino acid sequence: CASTDGPVNSNQPQHF.